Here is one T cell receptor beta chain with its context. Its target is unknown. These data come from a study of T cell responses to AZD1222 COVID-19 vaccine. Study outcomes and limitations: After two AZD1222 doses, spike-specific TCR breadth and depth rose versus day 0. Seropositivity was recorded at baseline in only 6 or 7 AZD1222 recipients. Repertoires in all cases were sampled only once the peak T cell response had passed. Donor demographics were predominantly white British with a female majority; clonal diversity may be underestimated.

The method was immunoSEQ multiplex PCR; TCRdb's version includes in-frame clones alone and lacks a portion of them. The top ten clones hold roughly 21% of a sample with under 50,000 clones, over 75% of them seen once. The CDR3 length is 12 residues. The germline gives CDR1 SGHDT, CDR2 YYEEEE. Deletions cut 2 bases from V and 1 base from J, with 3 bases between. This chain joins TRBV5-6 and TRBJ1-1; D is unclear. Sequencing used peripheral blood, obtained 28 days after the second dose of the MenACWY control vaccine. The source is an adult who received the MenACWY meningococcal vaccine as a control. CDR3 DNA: TGTGCCAGCAGCTTCGAGAACACTGAAGCTTTCTTT. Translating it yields CASSFENTEAFF.